This TCR beta chain was found in a study of cytomegalovirus exposure and HLA in healthy donors. Across the whole study: A prior analysis found 117 million unique TCR beta sequences from approximately 200 million T cells.

Trimming left V 2 bases short and J 8 bases short, with 19 bases between. CDR1 is SGHRS and CDR2 is YFSETQ in the germline V gene. The CDR3 sequence is 15 residues long. Primers for the PCR totalled 60 Vbeta and 13 Jbeta. Method: immunoSEQ multiplex PCR; TCRdb's copy keeps in-frame clones and lacks some. Counted here are 70,000 to 90,000 clones, 60% to 75% occurring once; the ten biggest clones make up about 20%. Donors sampled were nominally healthy, though unrecorded immune exposures were likely. About this clone itself: Its antigen remains unknown.

Study-wide points: A classifier reportedly called cytomegalovirus status with high sensitivity and specificity.

The chain joins TRBV5-1 to TRBJ1-2, with D maybe TRBD1 (6 bases). The specimen sequenced was PBMCs. This receptor was taken from a man aged 35 to 55 in good health and CMV-seropositive. CDR3 in DNA: TGCGCCAGCAGCTTAAATAGGGGGATAGAGAAAGGCTACACCTTC. Amino acids: CASSLNRGIEKGYTF. Full variable domain (missing parts from reference TRBV5-1 and TRBJ1-2): KAGVTQTPRYLIKTRGQQVTLSCSPISGHRSVSWYQQTPGQGLQFLFEYFSETQRNKGNFPGRFSGRQFSNSRSEMNVSTLELGDSALYLCASSLNRGIEKGYTFGSGTRLTVV.